This record looks at one TCR beta chain sequence and its context. The source of the sample is a study of blood T cell repertoires in COVID-19. For the study at large: From the United States, Italy and Spain came samples of acute and convalescent COVID-19. PBMCs, B-cell-depleted T cells, or T cells provided the cDNA or gDNA that made up the material.

Methods used by the authors: Nucleated cell number was recorded as an estimate derived from reference gene primer amplification. The data were produced by immunoSEQ multiplex PCR, yet TCRdb's version contains in-frame clones alone and is incomplete. V, J and clone size reflect that table, while D and trimming were determined from the DNA. The table records 160,000 or so clones, 81% of them present only once. Source material: peripheral blood. The source is a man aged 55 to 70 with active or convalescent COVID-19.

This chain's CDR3 is CASPRDSLNTEAFF. The CDR3 DNA reads as TGTGCCAGCCCCCGAGACAGCTTGAACACTGAAGCTTTCTTT. V and J are TRBV6-5 and TRBJ1-1; TRBD1 is a possible D gene (5 bases). The CDR3 has 14 residues. Trimming pared 8 bases from V and 0 bases from J, leaving 13 bases between. Germline assignment: CDR1 MNHEY and CDR2 SVGAGI.